This passage covers 17 T cell receptor beta chains from one sample sequenced in a study of T cells after yellow fever vaccination. TCRdb re-derived calls from the 5' RACE reads in MiXCR, one entry per CDR3 protein. The sample consists of 80,000 to 100,000 distinct CDR3 sequences, about 8.4% of them appearing once. The specimen was CD8+ T cells not binding an NS4B(214-222) dextramer, sorted from PBMCs, collected roughly 15 days after the first yellow fever vaccination. These receptors originate from a young man who received the YFV17D yellow fever vaccine.

This clonotype was counted a few times. This chain uses TRBV29-1 with TRBJ1-3; D gene uncertain. Trimming cost V 5 bases and J 0 bases, with 14 bases left between them. CDR1 and CDR2 (germline): SQVTM, ANQGSEA. The CDR3 has 15 residues. The CDR3, as DNA: TGCAGCGTTAGGCCAGCGATATCCTCTGGAAACACCATATATTTT. Translated, it gives CSVRPAISSGNTIYF.

This chain uses TRBV12-3 or TRBV12-4 with TRBJ2-7; D remains ambiguous. Trimming left V 4 bases short and J 7 bases short, with 20 bases between. The CDR3 extends over 15 amino acids. CDR3 sequence (DNA): TGTGCCAGCAGTTCCGGTCCGCTTGCTTGGTGGGAGCAGTACGTC. Encoded protein: CASSSGPLAWWEQYV.

This clonotype was recorded a few times. This chain connects TRBV29-1 to TRBJ2-5; D call uncertain. CDR1 is SQVTM, CDR2 ANQGSEA, per germline. The V and J ends lost 6 bases and 1 base respectively, with 12 bases between them. The CDR3 length is 13 residues. The CDR3 nucleotides are TGCAGCGTCGCAGACACTCTCCAAGAGACCCAGTACTTC. It translates to CSVADTLQETQYF.

V usage is TRBV7-6 and J usage is TRBJ2-2; a weak D match, TRBD1 (6 bases). Germline CDR1 SGHVS, CDR2 FNYEAQ. This CDR3 spans 14 amino acids. V gave up 5 bases and J gave up 3 bases, with 10 bases separating them. Here the CDR3 DNA reads TGTGCCAGCAGCCCCGACAGGCACACCGGGGAGCTGTTTTTT. Translation: CASSPDRHTGELFF. The variable domain in full, completed from reference TRBV7-6 and TRBJ2-2, reads GAGVSQSPRYKVTKRGQDVALRCDPISGHVSLYWYRQALGQGPEFLTYFNYEAQQDKSGLPNDRFSAERPEGSISTLTIQRTEQRDSAMYRCASSPDRHTGELFFGEGSRLTVL.

The chain couples TRBV6-1 to TRBJ2-1; D uncertain. Trimming stripped 2 bases from V and 6 bases from J, with 14 bases between. Looked up from germline, CDR1 is MNHNS and CDR2 is SASEGT. This CDR3 region has 15 residues. CDR3 region: CASSEFGEGSNEQFF. Here the CDR3 DNA reads TGTGCCAGCAGTGAATTTGGGGAAGGCTCCAATGAGCAGTTCTTC.

This clonotype has only a few counts. The CDR3: CASSSEARDAGELFF. In DNA, the CDR3 is TGTGCCAGCAGCTCCGAGGCCAGGGACGCCGGGGAGCTGTTTTTT. The chain recombines TRBV7-9 with TRBJ2-2; D may be TRBD1 or TRBD2 (5 bases each). Germline values: CDR1 SEHNR, CDR2 FQNEAQ (reference sequence). The length of the CDR3 is 15 residues. The V end was cut by 4 bases, the J end by 6 bases, with 15 bases between. Filled out from reference TRBV7-9 and TRBJ2-2, the complete variable domain reads DTGVSQNPRHKITKRGQNVTFRCDPISEHNRLYWYRQTLGQGPEFLTYFQNEAQLEKSRLLSDRFSAERPKGSFSTLEIQRTEQGDSAMYLCASSSEARDAGELFFGEGSRLTVL.

The rearrangement uses TRBV28 and TRBJ2-3; D gene ambiguous. Germline V gene data show CDR1 as MDHEN and CDR2 as SYDVKM. This CDR3 has 15 amino acids. V lost 6 bases and J lost 8, with 21 bases in between. The CDR3 DNA reads as TGTGCCAGCAGGTCGGACGGAACCTCCACGTTTACGCAGTATTTT. Translated, it gives CASRSDGTSTFTQYF.

This clonotype was seen repeatedly, ten times or more. V is TRBV12-3 or TRBV12-4 and J is TRBJ2-7; possibly TRBD1 for D (5 bases). Trimming left V 8 bases short and J 6 bases short, with 17 bases between. The CDR3 sequence is 13 residues long. CDR3 coding DNA: TGTGCCAGCCTATCAGGGATAGTGGGCGAGCAGTACTTC. Protein sequence: CASLSGIVGEQYF.

This clonotype occurred a few times. V and J are TRBV10-2 and TRBJ2-2; the D call may be TRBD1 or TRBD2 (6 bases each). The CDR3 sequence is 16 residues long. CDR1 and CDR2 from the germline V gene are WSHSY and SAAADI. The V end lost 2 bases, the J end lost 6 bases, and 16 bases lay between the germline ends. The CDR3 spells CASSERGAANAGELFF. CDR3 nucleotides: TGCGCCAGCAGTGAGAGGGGGGCCGCCAACGCCGGGGAGCTGTTTTTT.

The chain combines TRBV14 with TRBJ1-2, with D possibly TRBD1 on 5 matching bases. Germline CDR1 reads SGHDN; CDR2 reads FVKESK. This CDR3 contains 15 residues. The ends were cut back, 0 bases at V and 4 bases at J, with 12 bases in the middle. This CDR3 is CASSQDFEGFYGYTF. CDR3 bases: TGTGCCAGCAGCCAAGATTTCGAGGGGTTCTATGGCTACACCTTC.

The chain uses TRBV20-1 and TRBJ2-3; no clear D gene. The germline V and J ends were trimmed by 0 bases and 5 bases, with 18 bases remaining between them. This CDR3 is built from 16 residues. The V gene's germline CDR1 is DFQATT and CDR2 SNEGSKA (reference sequence). CDR3 region: CSARDLAGSHLDTQYF. The CDR3 bases are TGCAGTGCTAGAGATTTAGCTGGGTCCCACCTAGATACGCAGTATTTT.

This clonotype came up a few times. The chain joins TRBV21-1 to TRBJ2-2. TRBV21-1 is classified as a pseudogene. The CDR3 covers 16 residues. CDR3 protein: CASSKYRGSDTGELFF. As DNA, the CDR3 is TGTGCCAGCAGCAAATACAGGGGTTCGGACACCGGGGAGCTGTTTTTT.

This clonotype was seen many times. This sequence joins TRBV12-3 or TRBV12-4 and TRBJ1-5; 8 bases map to TRBD1. V lost 6 bases and J lost 5; bases outside the gene matches: 6. CDR3 size: 14 residues. The CDR3 nucleotides read TGTGCCAGCAGGAGACAGGGGACGGATCAGCCCCAGCATTTT. Amino acid sequence: CASRRQGTDQPQHF.

This sequence joins TRBV25-1 and TRBJ1-1, with no clear D. The CDR3 contains 13 residues. The V end lost 6 bases, the J end lost 2 bases, and 10 bases lay between the germline ends. The germline CDR1 and CDR2 sequences are MGHDK and SYGVNS. DNA for the CDR3: TGTGCCAGCAGAGACCCCGGCAACACTGAAGCTTTCTTT. It codes for CASRDPGNTEAFF.

The chain employs TRBV19 and TRBJ1-2; 9 bases match TRBD1. Losses at the gene ends were 5 bases for V and 4 bases for J; bases not matched to a gene: 8. Looked up from germline, CDR1 is LNHDA and CDR2 is SQIVND (reference sequence). The CDR3 loop spans 15 amino acids. The CDR3 bases are TGTGCCAGTAGTGTAACAGGGGGCAGTGTCTATGGCTACACCTTC. Its protein product is CASSVTGGSVYGYTF.

This clonotype was seen more than once but under ten times. V gene TRBV9 combines with J gene TRBJ2-1, with TRBD1 matching 9 bases. Germline-derived CDR1 and CDR2 are SGDLS and YYNGEE. The trim removed 0 bases at V and 5 bases at J, leaving 12 bases unmatched. This CDR3 contains 18 residues. The CDR3 DNA sequence: TGTGCCAGCAGCGTAGGGGGGAGATCGGGACAGGGACACAATGAGCAGTTCTTC. This gives the protein CASSVGGRSGQGHNEQFF.

This rearrangement joins TRBV6-4 to TRBJ2-3; D is unclear. CDR3 length: 14 amino acids. Germline CDR1 reads MRHNA; CDR2 reads SNTAGT. Trimming left V 0 bases short and J 2 bases short, with 6 bases between. The CDR3: CASSDSRYTDTQYF. CDR3 bases: TGTGCCAGCAGTGACTCGAGGTACACAGATACGCAGTATTTT.